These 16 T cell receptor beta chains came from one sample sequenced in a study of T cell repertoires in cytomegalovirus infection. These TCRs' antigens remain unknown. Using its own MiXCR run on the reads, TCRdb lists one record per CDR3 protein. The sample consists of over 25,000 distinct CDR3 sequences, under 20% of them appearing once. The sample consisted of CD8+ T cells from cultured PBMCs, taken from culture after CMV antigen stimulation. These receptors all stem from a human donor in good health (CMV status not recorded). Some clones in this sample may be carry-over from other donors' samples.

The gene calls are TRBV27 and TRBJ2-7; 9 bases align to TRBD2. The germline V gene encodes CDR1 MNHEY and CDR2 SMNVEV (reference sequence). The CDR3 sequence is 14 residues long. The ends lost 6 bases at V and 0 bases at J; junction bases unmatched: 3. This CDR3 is CASRGAGGSYEQYF. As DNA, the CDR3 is TGTGCCAGCAGAGGAGCGGGAGGCTCCTACGAGCAGTACTTC.

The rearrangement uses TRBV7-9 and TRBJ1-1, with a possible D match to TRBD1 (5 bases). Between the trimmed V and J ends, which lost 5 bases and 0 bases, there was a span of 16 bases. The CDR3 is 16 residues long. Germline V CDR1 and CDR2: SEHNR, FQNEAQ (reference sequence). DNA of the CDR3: TGTGCCAGCAGCCTCCGTGGAGGACATATGAACACTGAAGCTTTCTTT. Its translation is CASSLRGGHMNTEAFF.

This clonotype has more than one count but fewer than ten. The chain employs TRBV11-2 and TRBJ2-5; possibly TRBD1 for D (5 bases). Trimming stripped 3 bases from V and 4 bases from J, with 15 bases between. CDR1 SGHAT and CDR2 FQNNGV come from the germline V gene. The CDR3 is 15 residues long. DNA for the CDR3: TGTGCCAGCAGCTTCCGCAGGGATATTCGAGAGACCCAGTACTTC. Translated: CASSFRRDIRETQYF.

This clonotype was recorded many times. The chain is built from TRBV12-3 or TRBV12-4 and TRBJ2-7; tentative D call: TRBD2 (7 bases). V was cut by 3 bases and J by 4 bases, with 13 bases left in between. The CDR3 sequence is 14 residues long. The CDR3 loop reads CASSFARGAYEQYF. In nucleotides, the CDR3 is TGTGCCAGCAGTTTTGCACGGGGGGCTTACGAGCAGTACTTC.

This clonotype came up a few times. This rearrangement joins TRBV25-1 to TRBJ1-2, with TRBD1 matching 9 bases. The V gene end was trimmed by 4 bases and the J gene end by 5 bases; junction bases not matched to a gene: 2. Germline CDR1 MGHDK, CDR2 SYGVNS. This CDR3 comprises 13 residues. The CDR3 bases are TGTGCCAGCAGTGCCGGACAGGGGTATGGCTACACCTTC. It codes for CASSAGQGYGYTF.

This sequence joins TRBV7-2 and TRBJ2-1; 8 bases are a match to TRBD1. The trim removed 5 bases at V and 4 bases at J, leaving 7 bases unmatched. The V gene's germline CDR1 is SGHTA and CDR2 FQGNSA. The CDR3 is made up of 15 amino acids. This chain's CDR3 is CASSPGTGLYNEQFF. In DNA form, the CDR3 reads TGTGCCAGCAGCCCTGGGACAGGCCTATACAATGAGCAGTTCTTC.

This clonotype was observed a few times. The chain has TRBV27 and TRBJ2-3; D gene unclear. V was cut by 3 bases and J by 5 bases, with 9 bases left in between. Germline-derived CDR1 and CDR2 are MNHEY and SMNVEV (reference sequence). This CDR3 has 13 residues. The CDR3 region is CASSFFSRDTQYF. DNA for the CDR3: TGTGCCAGCAGTTTCTTTTCCCGAGATACGCAGTATTTT.

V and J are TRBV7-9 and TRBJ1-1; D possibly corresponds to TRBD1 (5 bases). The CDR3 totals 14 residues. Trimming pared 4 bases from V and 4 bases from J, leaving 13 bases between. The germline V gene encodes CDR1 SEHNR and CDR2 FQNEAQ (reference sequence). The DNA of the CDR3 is TGTGCCAGCAGCTCGGGGGGACCTGCCACTGAAGCTTTCTTT. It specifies CASSSGGPATEAFF.

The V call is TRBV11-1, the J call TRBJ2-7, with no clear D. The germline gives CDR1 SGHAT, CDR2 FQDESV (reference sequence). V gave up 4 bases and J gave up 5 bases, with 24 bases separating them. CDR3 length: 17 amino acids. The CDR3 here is CASSSDSVGYLPDEQYF. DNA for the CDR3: TGTGCCAGCAGCTCCGATTCGGTGGGGTATTTACCTGACGAGCAGTACTTC.

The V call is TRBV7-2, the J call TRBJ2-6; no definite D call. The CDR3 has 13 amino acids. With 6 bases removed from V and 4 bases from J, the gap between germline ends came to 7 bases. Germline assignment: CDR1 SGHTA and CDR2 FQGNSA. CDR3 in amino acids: CASRYLGANVLTF. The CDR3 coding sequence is TGTGCCAGCAGGTATCTAGGGGCCAACGTCCTGACTTTC.

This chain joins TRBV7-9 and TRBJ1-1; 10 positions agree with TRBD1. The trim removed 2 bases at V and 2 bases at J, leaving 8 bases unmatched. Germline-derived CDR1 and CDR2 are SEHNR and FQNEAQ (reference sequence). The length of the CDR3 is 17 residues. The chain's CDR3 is CASSLRGQGEFNTEAFF. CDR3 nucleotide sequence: TGTGCCAGCAGCTTACGTGGACAGGGGGAATTCAACACTGAAGCTTTCTTT.

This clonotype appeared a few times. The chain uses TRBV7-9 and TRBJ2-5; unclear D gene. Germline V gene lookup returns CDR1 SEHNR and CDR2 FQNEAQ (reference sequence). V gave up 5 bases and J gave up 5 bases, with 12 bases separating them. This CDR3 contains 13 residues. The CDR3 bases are TGTGCCAGCAGCCCGGGTCGTCGGGAGACCCAGTACTTC. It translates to CASSPGRRETQYF. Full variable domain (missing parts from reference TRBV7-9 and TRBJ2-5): DTGVSQNPRHKITKRGQNVTFRCDPISEHNRLYWYRQTLGQGPEFLTYFQNEAQLEKSRLLSDRFSAERPKGSFSTLEIQRTEQGDSAMYLCASSPGRRETQYFGPGTRLLVL.

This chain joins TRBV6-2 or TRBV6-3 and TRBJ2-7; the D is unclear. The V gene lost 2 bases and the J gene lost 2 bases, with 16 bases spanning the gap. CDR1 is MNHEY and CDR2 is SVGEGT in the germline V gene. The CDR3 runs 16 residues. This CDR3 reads CASSYHVAITAYEQYF. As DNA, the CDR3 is TGTGCCAGCAGTTACCACGTGGCAATTACGGCCTACGAGCAGTACTTC.

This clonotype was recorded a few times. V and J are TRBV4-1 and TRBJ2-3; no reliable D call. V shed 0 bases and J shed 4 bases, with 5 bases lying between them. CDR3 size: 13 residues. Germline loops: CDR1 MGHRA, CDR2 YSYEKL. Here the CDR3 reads CASSQESPDTQYF. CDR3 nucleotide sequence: TGCGCCAGCAGCCAAGAAAGTCCAGATACGCAGTATTTT.

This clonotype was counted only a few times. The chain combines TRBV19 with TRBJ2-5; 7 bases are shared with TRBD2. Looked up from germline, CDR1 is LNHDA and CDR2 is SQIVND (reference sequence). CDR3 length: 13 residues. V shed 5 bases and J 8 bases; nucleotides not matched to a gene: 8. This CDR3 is CASSLGLYETQYF. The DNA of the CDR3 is TGTGCCAGTAGTTTGGGACTATACGAAACCCAGTACTTC.

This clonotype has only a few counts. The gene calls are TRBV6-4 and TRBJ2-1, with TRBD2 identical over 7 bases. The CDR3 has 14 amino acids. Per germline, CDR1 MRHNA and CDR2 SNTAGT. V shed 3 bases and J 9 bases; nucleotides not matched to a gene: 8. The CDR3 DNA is TGTGCCAGCAGTGAGTTGGCGGGAGTAGTTGAGCAGTTCTTC. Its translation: CASSELAGVVEQFF.